A selection of T cell receptor beta chains follows, all from one sample in a study of OX40 agonist ivuxolimab in advanced cancers. Clones were sequenced by immunoSEQ multiplex PCR, and TCRdb holds only the in-frame ones, with some missing. The sample shows 90,000 to 100,000 clones, roughly 80% of them seen only once. Specimen: CD4+ or CD8+ T cells sorted from blood, collected in a trial of the OX40 agonist ivuxolimab. These TCRs come from an adult with an advanced solid tumor such as melanoma, head and neck, liver or kidney cancer. The CDR3 runs from the conserved cysteine through the conserved F or W. The order of the fields is clone size, V gene, D gene, J gene, CDR3 protein, CDR3 DNA. The D gene is left open where the match is weak. Some rows mark clone size as missing; the rest say once, few, many or name a class of expanded clone.

abundance: NA
v_gene: TRBV5-1
d_gene: NA
j_gene: TRBJ2-4
CDR3aa: CASSFGWRDIQYF
CDR3nt: TGCGCCAGCAGCTTCGGGTGGAGAGACATTCAGTACTTC

abundance: NA
v_gene: TRBV15
d_gene: NA
j_gene: TRBJ1-3
CDR3aa: CATSRDLVSGNTIYF
CDR3nt: TGTGCCACCAGCAGAGATCTAGTCTCTGGAAACACCATATATTTT

abundance: NA
v_gene: TRBV6-5
d_gene: TRBD1
j_gene: TRBJ2-1
CDR3aa: CASSRRQGRNEQFF
CDR3nt: TGTGCCAGCAGTCGCAGACAGGGGAGGAATGAGCAGTTCTTC

abundance: once
v_gene: TRBV19
d_gene: TRBD1
j_gene: TRBJ1-1
CDR3aa: CASTVGQAGTEAFF
CDR3nt: TGTGCCAGTACCGTAGGACAGGCGGGGACTGAAGCTTTCTTT

abundance: NA
v_gene: TRBV6-1
d_gene: NA
j_gene: TRBJ2-5
CDR3aa: CASKPRGLGETQYF
CDR3nt: TGTGCCAGCAAACCACGGGGCCTCGGAGAGACCCAGTACTTC

abundance: few
v_gene: TRBV5-4
d_gene: TRBD1
j_gene: TRBJ1-2
CDR3aa: CASSFKGQHGYTF
CDR3nt: TGTGCCAGCAGCTTTAAGGGACAGCATGGCTACACCTTC

abundance: NA
v_gene: TRBV5-1
d_gene: NA
j_gene: TRBJ2-1
CDR3aa: CASSLQNEQFF
CDR3nt: TGCGCCAGCAGCTTGCAAAATGAGCAGTTCTTC

abundance: NA
v_gene: TRBV29-1
d_gene: TRBD1
j_gene: TRBJ2-5
CDR3aa: CSVDMGQGETQYF
CDR3nt: TGCAGCGTTGATATGGGACAGGGAGAGACCCAGTACTTC

abundance: NA
v_gene: TRBV7-8
d_gene: NA
j_gene: TRBJ2-7
CDR3aa: CASRRAGTAAHEQYF
CDR3nt: TGTGCCAGCAGGAGAGCCGGGACCGCGGCCCACGAGCAGTACTTC

abundance: NA
v_gene: TRBV7-2
d_gene: NA
j_gene: TRBJ1-1
CDR3aa: CASSLDVRSEAFF
CDR3nt: TGTGCCAGCAGCTTAGACGTCAGATCTGAAGCTTTCTTT

abundance: few
v_gene: TRBV9
d_gene: NA
j_gene: TRBJ2-7
CDR3aa: CASSVGPAYEQYF
CDR3nt: TGTGCCAGCAGCGTGGGGCCTGCCTACGAGCAGTACTTC

abundance: NA
v_gene: TRBV5-6
d_gene: NA
j_gene: TRBJ2-5
CDR3aa: CASSLAQGLETQYF
CDR3nt: TGTGCCAGCAGCTTGGCTCAGGGGCTGGAGACCCAGTACTTC

abundance: NA
v_gene: TRBV6-5
d_gene: NA
j_gene: TRBJ2-7
CDR3aa: CASSYSRGAHNEQYF
CDR3nt: TGTGCCAGCAGTTACTCACGGGGGGCGCATAACGAGCAGTACTTC

abundance: NA
v_gene: TRBV7-6
d_gene: TRBD1
j_gene: TRBJ1-6
CDR3aa: CASSRDRGPSPLHF
CDR3nt: TGTGCCAGCAGCCGGGACAGGGGCCCATCGCCCCTCCACTTT

abundance: NA
v_gene: TRBV7-8
d_gene: NA
j_gene: TRBJ1-1
CDR3aa: CASSPRRGGWAFF
CDR3nt: TGTGCCAGCAGCCCCCGCCGAGGAGGCTGGGCTTTCTTT

abundance: NA
v_gene: TRBV29-1
d_gene: NA
j_gene: TRBJ2-4
CDR3aa: CSARRDEAKNIQYF
CDR3nt: TGCAGCGCCCGCCGGGATGAAGCCAAAAACATTCAGTACTTC

abundance: NA
v_gene: TRBV9
d_gene: TRBD1
j_gene: TRBJ1-3
CDR3aa: CASSGRQGAEGNTIYF
CDR3nt: TGTGCCAGCAGCGGGCGACAGGGGGCGGAAGGAAACACCATATATTTT

abundance: NA
v_gene: TRBV5-1
d_gene: NA
j_gene: TRBJ2-5
CDR3aa: CASSSLLVLQETQYF
CDR3nt: TGCGCCAGCAGCTCCCTACTAGTCCTCCAAGAGACCCAGTACTTC

abundance: NA
v_gene: TRBV27
d_gene: NA
j_gene: TRBJ1-5
CDR3aa: CASSLIPYQPQHF
CDR3nt: TGTGCCAGCAGTTTAATCCCTTATCAGCCCCAGCATTTT

abundance: NA
v_gene: TRBV7-8
d_gene: TRBD2
j_gene: TRBJ2-6
CDR3aa: CASSTSRGGDGANVLTF
CDR3nt: TGTGCCAGCAGCACTAGTAGGGGAGGGGACGGGGCCAACGTCCTGACTTTC

abundance: NA
v_gene: TRBV9
d_gene: TRBD1
j_gene: TRBJ2-2
CDR3aa: CASSVDPGTEYTGELFF
CDR3nt: TGTGCCAGCAGCGTAGACCCCGGGACAGAGTACACCGGGGAGCTGTTTTTT

abundance: few
v_gene: TRBV15
d_gene: TRBD1
j_gene: TRBJ2-7
CDR3aa: CATSRGLGQGGYEQYF
CDR3nt: TGTGCCACCAGCAGAGGCCTGGGACAGGGAGGGTACGAGCAGTACTTC

abundance: NA
v_gene: TRBV4-3
d_gene: NA
j_gene: TRBJ2-1
CDR3aa: CASSQEPPDPNEQFF
CDR3nt: TGCGCCAGCAGCCAAGAGCCTCCGGATCCCAATGAGCAGTTCTTC

abundance: NA
v_gene: TRBV9
d_gene: NA
j_gene: TRBJ1-1
CDR3aa: CASSPLLRNTEAFF
CDR3nt: TGTGCCAGCAGCCCTCTTCTGAGGAACACTGAAGCTTTCTTT

abundance: few
v_gene: TRBV29-1
d_gene: NA
j_gene: TRBJ2-7
CDR3aa: CSVGAGPYEQYF
CDR3nt: TGCAGCGTTGGGGCGGGCCCCTACGAGCAGTACTTC

abundance: NA
v_gene: TRBV11-1
d_gene: NA
j_gene: TRBJ1-1
CDR3aa: CASSLTPSGEAFF
CDR3nt: TGTGCCAGCAGCTTAACTCCTTCAGGAGAAGCTTTCTTT

abundance: NA
v_gene: TRBV30
d_gene: NA
j_gene: TRBJ1-2
CDR3aa: CAWSVRPLGNYGYTF
CDR3nt: TGTGCCTGGAGTGTAAGACCCTTGGGTAACTATGGCTACACCTTC

abundance: NA
v_gene: TRBV9
d_gene: NA
j_gene: TRBJ2-7
CDR3aa: CASSVADGYEQYF
CDR3nt: TGTGCCAGCAGCGTAGCCGACGGCTACGAGCAGTACTTC

abundance: NA
v_gene: TRBV28
d_gene: NA
j_gene: TRBJ1-5
CDR3aa: CASCQPGRGPNQPQHF
CDR3nt: TGTGCCAGCTGTCAACCAGGGCGGGGGCCCAATCAGCCCCAGCATTTT

abundance: few
v_gene: TRBV11-2
d_gene: TRBD2
j_gene: TRBJ2-1
CDR3aa: CASTKFGLAGSNEQFF
CDR3nt: TGTGCCAGCACCAAGTTCGGACTAGCGGGATCCAATGAGCAGTTCTTC

abundance: NA
v_gene: TRBV19
d_gene: NA
j_gene: TRBJ2-5
CDR3aa: CASSTGAGQETQYF
CDR3nt: TGTGCCAGTAGTACCGGGGCCGGACAAGAGACCCAGTACTTC

abundance: NA
v_gene: TRBV7-9
d_gene: NA
j_gene: TRBJ1-2
CDR3aa: CASSPDGPYGYTF
CDR3nt: TGTGCCAGCAGCCCGGACGGACCCTATGGCTACACCTTC

abundance: once
v_gene: TRBV10-2
d_gene: TRBD1
j_gene: TRBJ2-1
CDR3aa: CASRDRGIVNEQFF
CDR3nt: TGCGCCAGCAGGGACAGGGGTATTGTGAATGAGCAGTTCTTC

abundance: few
v_gene: TRBV18
d_gene: TRBD1
j_gene: TRBJ2-7
CDR3aa: CASRPGQGYEQYF
CDR3nt: TGTGCCAGCCGGCCGGGACAGGGTTACGAGCAGTACTTC

abundance: NA
v_gene: TRBV2
d_gene: NA
j_gene: TRBJ1-2
CDR3aa: CASGEGNYGYTF
CDR3nt: TGTGCCTCTGGTGAGGGTAACTATGGCTACACCTTC

abundance: NA
v_gene: TRBV27
d_gene: TRBD1
j_gene: TRBJ1-5
CDR3aa: CASRAGTGASNQPQHF
CDR3nt: TGTGCCAGCAGAGCCGGGACAGGGGCTTCGAATCAGCCCCAGCATTTT

abundance: NA
v_gene: TRBV6-1
d_gene: NA
j_gene: TRBJ1-5
CDR3aa: CASSVTVSNQPQHF
CDR3nt: TGTGCCAGCAGTGTTACGGTTAGCAATCAGCCCCAGCATTTT

abundance: few
v_gene: TRBV4-3
d_gene: NA
j_gene: TRBJ1-1
CDR3aa: CASSQDQVMNTEAFF
CDR3nt: TGCGCCAGCAGCCAAGATCAGGTTATGAACACTGAAGCTTTCTTT

abundance: NA
v_gene: TRBV19
d_gene: NA
j_gene: TRBJ2-1
CDR3aa: CASSIPGLEQFF
CDR3nt: TGTGCCAGTAGTATTCCGGGATTGGAGCAGTTCTTC

abundance: NA
v_gene: TRBV7-6
d_gene: NA
j_gene: TRBJ2-1
CDR3aa: CASSPRTAGGEQFF
CDR3nt: TGTGCCAGCAGCCCACGGACTGCAGGCGGCGAGCAGTTCTTC

abundance: once
v_gene: TRBV11-3
d_gene: NA
j_gene: TRBJ2-1
CDR3aa: CASSFGAGIRNEQFF
CDR3nt: TGTGCCAGCAGCTTTGGGGCGGGGATTCGCAATGAGCAGTTCTTC

abundance: NA
v_gene: TRBV9
d_gene: TRBD2
j_gene: TRBJ2-3
CDR3aa: CASSGGTSGSSTDTQYF
CDR3nt: TGTGCCAGCAGCGGTGGGACTAGCGGCTCTAGCACAGATACGCAGTATTTT

abundance: NA
v_gene: TRBV6-1
d_gene: TRBD1
j_gene: TRBJ1-5
CDR3aa: CASTEDRVVQPQHF
CDR3nt: TGTGCCAGCACCGAGGACAGGGTCGTTCAGCCCCAGCATTTT

abundance: NA
v_gene: TRBV28
d_gene: TRBD1
j_gene: TRBJ1-2
CDR3aa: CASSYPTGNYGYTF
CDR3nt: TGTGCCAGCAGTTATCCGACAGGGAACTATGGCTACACCTTC

abundance: NA
v_gene: TRBV30
d_gene: NA
j_gene: TRBJ2-7
CDR3aa: CAWAFGGSYEQYF
CDR3nt: TGTGCCTGGGCCTTTGGGGGCTCCTACGAGCAGTACTTC

abundance: once
v_gene: TRBV6-1
d_gene: NA
j_gene: TRBJ2-3
CDR3aa: CAGSRVGGTDTQYF
CDR3nt: TGTGCCGGCAGTAGGGTCGGGGGTACAGATACGCAGTATTTT

abundance: NA
v_gene: TRBV7-2
d_gene: NA
j_gene: TRBJ1-1
CDR3aa: CASSGWEARGTEAFF
CDR3nt: TGTGCCAGCAGCGGATGGGAGGCCAGGGGAACTGAAGCTTTCTTT

abundance: NA
v_gene: TRBV7-9
d_gene: NA
j_gene: TRBJ2-7
CDR3aa: CASTSSLSSYEQYF
CDR3nt: TGTGCCAGCACCTCTAGCCTTAGCTCCTACGAGCAGTACTTC

abundance: NA
v_gene: TRBV29-1
d_gene: NA
j_gene: TRBJ1-1
CDR3aa: CSVDLGSFF
CDR3nt: TGCAGCGTTGATCTTGGGTCTTTCTTT

abundance: NA
v_gene: TRBV6-6
d_gene: NA
j_gene: TRBJ2-2
CDR3aa: CASSTGQNTGELFF
CDR3nt: TGTGCCAGCAGTACGGGACAGAACACCGGGGAGCTGTTTTTT

abundance: few
v_gene: TRBV29-1
d_gene: TRBD2
j_gene: TRBJ2-5
CDR3aa: CSVLPSPQRGSRGTQYF
CDR3nt: TGCAGCGTCCTCCCATCCCCGCAGCGGGGGTCCCGCGGGACCCAGTACTTC

abundance: NA
v_gene: TRBV18
d_gene: TRBD1
j_gene: TRBJ1-5
CDR3aa: CASSPGQDSSNQPQHF
CDR3nt: TGTGCCAGCTCGCCGGGACAGGACAGTAGCAATCAGCCCCAGCATTTT

abundance: NA
v_gene: TRBV5-4
d_gene: TRBD1
j_gene: TRBJ1-6
CDR3aa: CASSNDRGHNSPLHF
CDR3nt: TGTGCCAGCAGCAACGACAGGGGGCATAATTCACCCCTCCACTTT

abundance: NA
v_gene: TRBV6-6
d_gene: NA
j_gene: TRBJ1-6
CDR3aa: CASRTTSLENSPLHF
CDR3nt: TGTGCCAGCAGAACTACAAGCCTGGAGAATTCACCCCTCCACTTT

abundance: NA
v_gene: TRBV7-2
d_gene: TRBD2
j_gene: TRBJ2-7
CDR3aa: CASSLEGLALTYEQYF
CDR3nt: TGTGCCAGCAGCTTAGAGGGACTAGCGCTAACCTACGAGCAGTACTTC

abundance: NA
v_gene: TRBV7-2
d_gene: TRBD1
j_gene: TRBJ1-2
CDR3aa: CASSRGTGERGYTF
CDR3nt: TGTGCCAGCAGCCGCGGGACAGGGGAACGAGGCTACACCTTC

abundance: NA
v_gene: TRBV27
d_gene: NA
j_gene: TRBJ2-2
CDR3aa: CASSSRASRNTGELFF
CDR3nt: TGTGCCAGCAGTTCCCGGGCTAGCAGGAACACCGGGGAGCTGTTTTTT

abundance: NA
v_gene: TRBV29-1
d_gene: TRBD2
j_gene: TRBJ2-7
CDR3aa: CSVEIGRAAYEQYF
CDR3nt: TGCAGCGTTGAAATTGGGAGGGCGGCCTACGAGCAGTACTTC